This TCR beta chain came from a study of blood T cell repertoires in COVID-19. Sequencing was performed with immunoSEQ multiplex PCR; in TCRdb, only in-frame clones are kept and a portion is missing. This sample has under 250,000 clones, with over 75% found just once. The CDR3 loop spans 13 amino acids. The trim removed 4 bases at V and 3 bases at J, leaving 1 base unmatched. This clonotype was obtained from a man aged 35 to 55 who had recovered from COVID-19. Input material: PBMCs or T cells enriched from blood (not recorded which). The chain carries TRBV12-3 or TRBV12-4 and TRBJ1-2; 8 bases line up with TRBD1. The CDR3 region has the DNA TGTGCCAGCAGTTCGGACAGGGACTATGGCTACACCTTC. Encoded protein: CASSSDRDYGYTF.